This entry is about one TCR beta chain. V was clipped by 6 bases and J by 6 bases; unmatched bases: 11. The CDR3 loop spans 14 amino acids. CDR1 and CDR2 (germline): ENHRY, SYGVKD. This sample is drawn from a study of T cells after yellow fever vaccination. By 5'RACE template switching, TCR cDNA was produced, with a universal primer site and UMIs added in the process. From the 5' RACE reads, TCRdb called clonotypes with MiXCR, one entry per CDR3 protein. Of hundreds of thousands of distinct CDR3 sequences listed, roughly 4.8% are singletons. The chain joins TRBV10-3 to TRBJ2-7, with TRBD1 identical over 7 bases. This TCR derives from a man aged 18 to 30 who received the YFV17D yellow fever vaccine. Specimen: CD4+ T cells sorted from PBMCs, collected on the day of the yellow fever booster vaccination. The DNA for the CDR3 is TGTGCCATCAGGAGGACAGGCGGTCCCATCGAGCAGTACTTC. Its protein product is CAIRRTGGPIEQYF.